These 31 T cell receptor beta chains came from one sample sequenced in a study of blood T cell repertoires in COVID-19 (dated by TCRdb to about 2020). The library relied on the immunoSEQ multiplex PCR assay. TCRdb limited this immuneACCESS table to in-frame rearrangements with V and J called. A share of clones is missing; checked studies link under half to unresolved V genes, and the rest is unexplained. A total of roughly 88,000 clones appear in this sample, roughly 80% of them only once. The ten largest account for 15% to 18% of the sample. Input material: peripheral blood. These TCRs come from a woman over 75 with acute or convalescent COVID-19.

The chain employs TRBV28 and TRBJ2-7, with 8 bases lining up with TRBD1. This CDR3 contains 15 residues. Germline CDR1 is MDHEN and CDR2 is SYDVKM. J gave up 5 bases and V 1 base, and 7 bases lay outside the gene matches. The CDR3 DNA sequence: TGTGCCAGCAGTTTATCCGGACAGGGTAAAGACGAGCAGTACTTC. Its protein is CASSLSGQGKDEQYF.

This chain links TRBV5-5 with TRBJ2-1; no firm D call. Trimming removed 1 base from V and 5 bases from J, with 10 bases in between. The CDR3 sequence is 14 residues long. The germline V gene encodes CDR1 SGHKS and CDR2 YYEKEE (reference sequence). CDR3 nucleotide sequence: TGTGCCAGCAGCTTGATCGGCAGGAACAATGAGCAGTTCTTC. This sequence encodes CASSLIGRNNEQFF. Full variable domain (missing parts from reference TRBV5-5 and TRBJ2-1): DAGVTQSPTHLIKTRGQQVTLRCSPISGHKSVSWYQQVLGQGPQFIFQYYEKEERGRGNFPDRFSARQFPNYSSELNVNALLLGDSALYLCASSLIGRNNEQFFGPGTRLTVL.

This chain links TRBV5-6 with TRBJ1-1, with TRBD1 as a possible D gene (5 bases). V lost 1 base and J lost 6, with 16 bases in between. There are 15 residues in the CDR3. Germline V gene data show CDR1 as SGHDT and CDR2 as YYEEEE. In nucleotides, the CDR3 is TGTGCCAGCAGCTTGTTGGACAAAACATCCGCTGAAGCTTTCTTT. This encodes CASSLLDKTSAEAFF.

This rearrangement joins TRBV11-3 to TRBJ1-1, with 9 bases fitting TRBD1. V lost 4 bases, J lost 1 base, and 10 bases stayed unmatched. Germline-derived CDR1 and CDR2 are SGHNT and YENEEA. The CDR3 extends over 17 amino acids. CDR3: CASSSRLTGGKNTEAFF. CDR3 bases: TGTGCCAGCAGCTCGAGGTTGACAGGGGGAAAGAACACTGAAGCTTTCTTT.

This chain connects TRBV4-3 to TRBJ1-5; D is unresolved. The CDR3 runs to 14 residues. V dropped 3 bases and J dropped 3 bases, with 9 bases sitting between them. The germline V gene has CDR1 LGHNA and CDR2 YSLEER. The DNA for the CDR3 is TGCGCCAGCAGCCAGGGCATACTCAATCAGCCCCAGCATTTT. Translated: CASSQGILNQPQHF.

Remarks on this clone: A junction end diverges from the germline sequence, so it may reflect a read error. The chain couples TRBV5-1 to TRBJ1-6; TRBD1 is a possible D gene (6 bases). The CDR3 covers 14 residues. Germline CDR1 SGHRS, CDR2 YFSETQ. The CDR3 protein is CASSSKGHVPRFLF. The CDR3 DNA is TGCGCCAGCAGCTCTAAGGGACACGTACCGAGGTTTCTCTTT.

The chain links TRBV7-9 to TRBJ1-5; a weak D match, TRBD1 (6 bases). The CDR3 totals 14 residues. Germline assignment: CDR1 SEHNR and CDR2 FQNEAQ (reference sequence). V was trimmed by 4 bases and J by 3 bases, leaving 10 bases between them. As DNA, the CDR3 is TGTGCCAGCAGCTCACAGGGTCTCAATCAGCCCCAGCATTTT. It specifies CASSSQGLNQPQHF.

The DNA for the CDR3 is TGTGCCAGCAGTTCTATAATTACCACCTACGAGCAGTACTTC. Amino acid sequence: CASSSIITTYEQYF. V usage is TRBV27 and J usage is TRBJ2-7; D call uncertain. CDR1 and CDR2 from the germline V gene are MNHEY and SMNVEV (reference sequence). CDR3 length equals 14 residues. The V end was cut by 4 bases, the J end by 2 bases, with 12 bases between.

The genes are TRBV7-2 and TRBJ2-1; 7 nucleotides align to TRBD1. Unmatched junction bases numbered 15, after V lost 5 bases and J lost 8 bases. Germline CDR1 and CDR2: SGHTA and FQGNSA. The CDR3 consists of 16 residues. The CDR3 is CASSPPGQVLFHEQFF. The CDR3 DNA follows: TGTGCCAGCAGCCCCCCTGGACAGGTTTTATTTCATGAGCAGTTCTTC.

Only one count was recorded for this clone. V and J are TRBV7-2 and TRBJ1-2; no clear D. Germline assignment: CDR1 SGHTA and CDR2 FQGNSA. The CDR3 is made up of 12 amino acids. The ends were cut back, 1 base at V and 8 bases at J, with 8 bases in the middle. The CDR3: CASSLGTRGYTF. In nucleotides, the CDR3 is TGTGCCAGCAGCTTAGGCACGAGGGGCTACACCTTC. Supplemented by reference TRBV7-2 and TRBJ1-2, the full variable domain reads GAGVSQSPSNKVTEKGKDVELRCDPISGHTALYWYRQSLGQGLEFLIYFQGNSAPDKSGLPSDRFSAERTGGSVSTLTIQRTQQEDSAVYLCASSLGTRGYTFGSGTRLTVV.

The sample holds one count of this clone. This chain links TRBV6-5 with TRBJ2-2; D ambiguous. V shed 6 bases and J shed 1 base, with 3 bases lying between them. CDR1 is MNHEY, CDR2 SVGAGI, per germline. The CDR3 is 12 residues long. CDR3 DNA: TGTGCCAGCAGACAGAACACCGGGGAGCTGTTTTTT. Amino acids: CASRQNTGELFF.

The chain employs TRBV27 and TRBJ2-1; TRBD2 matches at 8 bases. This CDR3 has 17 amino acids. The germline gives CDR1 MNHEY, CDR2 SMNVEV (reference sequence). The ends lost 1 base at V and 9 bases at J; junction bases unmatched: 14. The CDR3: CASSLYSSGGAQIEQFF. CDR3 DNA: TGTGCCAGCAGTTTATATTCGAGCGGGGGCGCGCAGATTGAGCAGTTCTTC.

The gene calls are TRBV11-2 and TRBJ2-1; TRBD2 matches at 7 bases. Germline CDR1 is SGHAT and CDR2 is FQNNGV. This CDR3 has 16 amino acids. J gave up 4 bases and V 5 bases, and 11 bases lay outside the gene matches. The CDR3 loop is CASSPARYGGYNEQFF. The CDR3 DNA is TGTGCCAGCAGCCCCGCCCGGTACGGGGGGTACAATGAGCAGTTCTTC.

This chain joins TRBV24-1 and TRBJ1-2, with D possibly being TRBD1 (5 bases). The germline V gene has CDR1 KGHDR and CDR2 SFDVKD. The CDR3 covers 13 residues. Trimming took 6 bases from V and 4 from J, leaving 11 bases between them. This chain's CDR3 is CATSLTGTYGYTF. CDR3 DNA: TGTGCCACCAGTCTAACAGGAACCTATGGCTACACCTTC.

In DNA, the CDR3 is TGTGCCAGCAGTAGGTCACTAAACTCTGGAAACACCATATATTTT. Translated: CASSRSLNSGNTIYF. The V gene is TRBV2, the J gene TRBJ1-3, with no clear D. V was pared by 5 bases and J by 0 bases, with 11 bases between. The length of the CDR3 is 15 residues. The germline CDR1 and CDR2 sequences are SNHLY and FYNNEI.

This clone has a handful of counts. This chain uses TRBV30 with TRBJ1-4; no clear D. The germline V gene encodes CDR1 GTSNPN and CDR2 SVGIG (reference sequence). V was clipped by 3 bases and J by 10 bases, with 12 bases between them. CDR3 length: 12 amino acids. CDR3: CAWRGRGGKLFF. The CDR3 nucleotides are TGTGCCTGGAGGGGTCGGGGTGGAAAACTGTTTTTT.

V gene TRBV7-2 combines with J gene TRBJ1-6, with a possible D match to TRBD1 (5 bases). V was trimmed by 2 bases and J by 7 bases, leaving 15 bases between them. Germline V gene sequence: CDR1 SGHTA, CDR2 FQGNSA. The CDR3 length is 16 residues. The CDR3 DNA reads TGTGCCAGCAGCTTAAGCCGCGGGGGACGGAATTCACCCCTCCACTTT. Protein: CASSLSRGGRNSPLHF. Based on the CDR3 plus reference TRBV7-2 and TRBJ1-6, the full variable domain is GAGVSQSPSNKVTEKGKDVELRCDPISGHTALYWYRQSLGQGLEFLIYFQGNSAPDKSGLPSDRFSAERTGGSVSTLTIQRTQQEDSAVYLCASSLSRGGRNSPLHFGNGTRLTVT.

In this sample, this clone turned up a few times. CDR3 nucleotide sequence: TGCGCCAGCAGCCAAGAATTGGCCCATACGCAGTATTTT. Its protein is CASSQELAHTQYF. The gene calls are TRBV4-3 and TRBJ2-3; D is ambiguous. The V end was cut by 0 bases, the J end by 7 bases, with 8 bases between. There are 13 residues in the CDR3. Germline loops: CDR1 LGHNA, CDR2 YSLEER.

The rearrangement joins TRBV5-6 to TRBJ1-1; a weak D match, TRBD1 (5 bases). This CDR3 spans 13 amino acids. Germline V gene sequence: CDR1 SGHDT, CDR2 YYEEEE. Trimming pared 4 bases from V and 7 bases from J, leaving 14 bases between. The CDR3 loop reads CASSERGYIEAFF. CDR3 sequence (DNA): TGTGCCAGCAGCGAAAGGGGATACATTGAAGCTTTCTTT.

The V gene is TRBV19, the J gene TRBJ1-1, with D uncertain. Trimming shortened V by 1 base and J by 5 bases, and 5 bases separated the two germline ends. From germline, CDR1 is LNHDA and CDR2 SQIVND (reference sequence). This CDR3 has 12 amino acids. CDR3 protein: CASSIGETEAFF. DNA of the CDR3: TGTGCCAGTAGTATAGGGGAGACTGAAGCTTTCTTT.

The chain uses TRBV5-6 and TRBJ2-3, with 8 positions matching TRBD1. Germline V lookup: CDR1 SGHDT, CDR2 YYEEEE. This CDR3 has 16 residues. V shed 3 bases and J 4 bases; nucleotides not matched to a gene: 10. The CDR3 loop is CASSYGQGSPPDTQYF. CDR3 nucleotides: TGTGCCAGCAGCTACGGACAGGGATCTCCCCCAGATACGCAGTATTTT.

CDR3 in amino acids: CASDPTENYGYTF. CDR3 sequence (DNA): TGTGCCAGTGATCCGACAGAGAACTATGGCTACACCTTC. This sequence joins TRBV25-1 and TRBJ1-2, with D maybe TRBD1 (5 bases). Trimming removed 9 bases from V and 2 bases from J, with 13 bases in between. Germline CDR1 and CDR2: MGHDK and SYGVNS. CDR3 length: 13 residues.

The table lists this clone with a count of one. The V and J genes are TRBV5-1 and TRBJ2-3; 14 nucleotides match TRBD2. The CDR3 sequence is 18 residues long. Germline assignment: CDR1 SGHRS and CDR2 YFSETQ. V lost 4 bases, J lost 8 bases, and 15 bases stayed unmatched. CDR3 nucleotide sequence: TGCGCCAGCAGCCAACGCGGGACTAGCGGGGGCCAGGCTTCTACGCAGTATTTT. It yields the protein CASSQRGTSGGQASTQYF.

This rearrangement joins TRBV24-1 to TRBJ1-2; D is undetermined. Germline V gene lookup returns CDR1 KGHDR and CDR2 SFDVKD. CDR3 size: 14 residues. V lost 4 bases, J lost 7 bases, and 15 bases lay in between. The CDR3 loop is CATSDPRVVGGYTF. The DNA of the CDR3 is TGTGCCACCAGTGACCCTCGGGTCGTAGGTGGCTACACCTTC.

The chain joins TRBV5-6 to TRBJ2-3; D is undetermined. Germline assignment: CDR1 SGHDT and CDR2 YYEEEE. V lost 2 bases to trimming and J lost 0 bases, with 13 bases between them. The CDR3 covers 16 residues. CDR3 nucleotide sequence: TGTGCCAGCAGCTTACCGTTCCCCCAGAGCACAGATACGCAGTATTTT. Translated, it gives CASSLPFPQSTDTQYF.

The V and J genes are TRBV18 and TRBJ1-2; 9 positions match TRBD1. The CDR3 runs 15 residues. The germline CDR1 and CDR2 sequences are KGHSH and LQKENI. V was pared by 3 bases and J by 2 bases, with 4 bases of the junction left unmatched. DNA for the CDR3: TGTGCCAGCTCACCCGAGACAGGGGGGAACTATGGCTACACCTTC. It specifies CASSPETGGNYGYTF.

The CDR3 nucleotides are TGTGCCAGTACCCTCTTGGCGGGGGGGCCCACAGATACGCAGTATTTT. Translation: CASTLLAGGPTDTQYF. This rearrangement joins TRBV19 to TRBJ2-3, with 9 bases fitting TRBD2. This CDR3 contains 16 residues. V was clipped by 7 bases and J by 2 bases; unmatched bases: 10. Germline V lookup: CDR1 LNHDA, CDR2 SQIVND (reference sequence).

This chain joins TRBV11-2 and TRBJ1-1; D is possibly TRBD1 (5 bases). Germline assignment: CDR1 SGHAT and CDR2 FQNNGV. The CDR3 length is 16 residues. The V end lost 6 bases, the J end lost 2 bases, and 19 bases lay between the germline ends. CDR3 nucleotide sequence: TGTGCCAGCAGGGAGGGTGTGGGGCAATTTAACACTGAAGCTTTCTTT. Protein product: CASREGVGQFNTEAFF.

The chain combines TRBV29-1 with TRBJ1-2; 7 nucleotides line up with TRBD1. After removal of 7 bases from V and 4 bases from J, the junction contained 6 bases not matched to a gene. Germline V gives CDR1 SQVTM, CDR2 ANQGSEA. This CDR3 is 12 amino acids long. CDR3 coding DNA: TGCAGCGCCGCGACAGGGCCCTATGGCTACACCTTC. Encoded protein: CSAATGPYGYTF.

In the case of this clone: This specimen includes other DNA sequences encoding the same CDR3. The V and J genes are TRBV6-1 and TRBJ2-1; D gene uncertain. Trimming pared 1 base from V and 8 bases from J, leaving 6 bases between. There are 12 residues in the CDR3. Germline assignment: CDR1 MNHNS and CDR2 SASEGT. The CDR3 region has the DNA TGTGCCAGCAGTGAAGTGGGCGATGAGCAGTTCTTC. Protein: CASSEVGDEQFF.

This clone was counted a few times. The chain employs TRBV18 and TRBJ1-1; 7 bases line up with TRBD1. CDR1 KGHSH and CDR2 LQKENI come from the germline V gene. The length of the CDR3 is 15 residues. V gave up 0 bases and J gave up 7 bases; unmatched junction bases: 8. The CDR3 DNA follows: TGTGCCAGCTCACCACCAGGGGGCTCGTCTAGTGAAGCTTTCTTT. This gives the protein CASSPPGGSSSEAFF. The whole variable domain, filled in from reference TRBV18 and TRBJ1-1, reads NAGVMQNPRHLVRRRGQEARLRCSPMKGHSHVYWYRQLPEEGLKFMVYLQKENIIDESGMPKERFSAEFPKEGPSILRIQQVVRGDSAAYFCASSPPGGSSSEAFFGQGTRLTVV.